Listed below are T cell receptor beta chains from one sample, sequenced in a study of CD8+ T cells in alopecia areata. Clones were read by immunoSEQ multiplex PCR, and TCRdb kept only the in-frame ones, dropping some. Of 90,000 to 150,000 clones listed, around 56% are singletons. The sample here was CD4+ T cells sorted from blood, taken at week 4, from a patient treated with tofacitinib. These receptors were obtained from a human donor with alopecia areata. Both conserved end residues are trimmed from each CDR3.

v_gene	CDR3aa
TRBV2	ASRSGTSDRHEQY
TRBV29-1	SVMSPSAAEPYGYT
TRBV19	ASTLDSFDNEQF
TRBV6-5	ASSYSGQGGYGYT
TRBV30	AWSGGTSGGMEQF
TRBV29-1	SVTTRTDNEQF
TRBV30	AWSRAGGEKLF
TRBV29-1	SAGTGEIYEQY
TRBV2	ASRELSYTGELF
TRBV10-3	AIKPNTGELF
TRBV6-5	ASSYGGAGTEAF
TRBV2	ASSRQGSIYEQY
TRBV29-1	SVRAGASYEQY
TRBV6-6	ASRNGEGQGSPLH
TRBV29-1	SVGQGDSYT
TRBV29-1	SVSKAGTTNSYEQY
TRBV5-6	ASTMIGRETQY
TRBV2	ASSPDSLRAF
TRBV2	ASRYRGNYGYT
TRBV9	ASSVAGTSFYEQF
TRBV19	ASGAGLAPYNEQF
TRBV6-1	AATLGQGDSDTQY
TRBV30	AWGTGLAGGWQETQY
TRBV2	ASSGTGTSFGEQF
TRBV29-1	SVAVVQGNTEAF
TRBV7-9	ASSSGLAYNEQF
TRBV30	AWSVPGRGYEQY
TRBV27	AIPQGSNSSYGYT